This TCR beta chain was retrieved from a study of blood T cell repertoires in COVID-19. Data came from immunoSEQ multiplex PCR; TCRdb stores just in-frame clones and leaves some out. The table shows 200,000 to 250,000 clones, with 92% occurring only once. Trimming cost V 5 bases and J 2 bases; bases outside gene matches: 2. The CDR3 covers 13 residues. Looked up from germline, CDR1 is LNHDA and CDR2 is SQIVND (reference sequence). This clone was seen a handful of times. The genes are TRBV19 and TRBJ1-2; 7 nucleotides match TRBD1. The sample taken for sequencing was peripheral blood. The origin of this receptor is a man aged 25-45 years with acute or convalescent COVID-19. The CDR3 bases are TGTGCCAGTAGTGTAGGGGGCAACTATGGCTACACCTTC. Translation gives CASSVGGNYGYTF.